The 24 T cell receptor delta chains listed next were all sequenced from one sample in a study of gamma-delta T cells after stem cell transplantation. TCRdb made new clone calls on the RT-PCR reads using CATT. The sample shows 3,000 to 4,000 delta-chain clones, 16% of them seen only once. Sequenced material: gamma-delta T cells. The receptors were sampled from a human donor. It is not recorded whose cells these are; they may come from a transplant donor.

By share, this clone ranks as medium-sized (0.01 to 0.1%). The chain couples TRDV2 to TRDJ1, with TRDD3 matching over 9 bases. The CDR3 is made up of 18 amino acids. The germline V gene has CDR1 GEAIGNYY and CDR2 EKD. The ends lost 3 bases at V and 2 bases at J; junction bases unmatched: 15. This CDR3 reads CACDAVLGEKEWTDKLIF. CDR3 DNA sequence: TGTGCCTGTGACGCGGTACTGGGGGAGAAAGAATGGACCGATAAACTCATCTTT.

As to this clone: One base separates it from a far larger clone, so it is likely a read error. Written as DNA, the CDR3 is TGTGCCTGTGACCGACTCCGAAGTACTGGGGGATACAATGAGGGTACCGCTAAACTCATCTTT. This encodes CACDRLRSTGGYNEGTAKLIF. The chain uses TRDV2 and TRDJ1; 12 bases map to TRDD3. CDR1 and CDR2 (germline): GEAIGNYY, EKD. The CDR3 contains 21 residues.

J is TRDJ1 and V is TRDV2; 8 bases map to TRDD3. Germline V lookup: CDR1 GEAIGNYY, CDR2 EKD. The CDR3 is 19 amino acids. V gave up 3 bases and J gave up 0 bases; unmatched junction bases: 17. CDR3 nucleotide sequence: TGTGCCTGTGACCGCCTCTACAGTACTGGGGGTTCGTACACCGATAAACTCATCTTT. Amino acids: CACDRLYSTGGSYTDKLIF.

The chain employs TRDV2 and TRDJ3; D ambiguous. The V end was cut by 0 bases, the J end by 0 bases, with 11 bases between. This CDR3 comprises 18 residues. The germline V gene encodes CDR1 GEAIGNYY and CDR2 EKD. Here the CDR3 reads CACDTAGFASWDTRQMFF. The CDR3 DNA follows: TGTGCCTGTGACACCGCGGGTTTCGCCTCCTGGGACACCCGACAGATGTTTTTC.

This sequence joins TRDV2 and TRDJ1; TRDD3 agrees at 8 bases. Trimming cost V 2 bases and J 1 base; bases outside gene matches: 5. This CDR3 contains 15 residues. Germline assignment: CDR1 GEAIGNYY and CDR2 EKD. The CDR3 DNA reads as TGTGCCTGTGACAGACTGGGGGTCCCCACCGATAAACTCATCTTT. Translating it yields CACDRLGVPTDKLIF.

This rearrangement joins TRDV2 to TRDJ1; maybe TRDD2 (5 bases). Between the trimmed V and J ends, which lost 0 bases and 0 bases, there was a span of 31 bases. Germline CDR1 reads GEAIGNYY; CDR2 reads EKD. The CDR3 contains 22 residues. The CDR3 sequence: CACDTLIDPFTDARTHTDKLIF. The DNA of the CDR3 is TGTGCCTGTGACACCTTGATCGACCCCTTCACTGACGCGCGGACTCACACCGATAAACTCATCTTT.

J is TRDJ1 and V is TRDV2, with 7 positions matching TRDD3. Germline-derived CDR1 and CDR2 are GEAIGNYY and EKD. Trimming took 0 bases from V and 0 from J; bases not matched to a gene: 6. The CDR3 is made up of 16 amino acids. CDR3 protein: CACDTVGGHNTDKLIF. CDR3 sequence (DNA): TGTGCCTGTGACACCGTTGGGGGACACAACACCGATAAACTCATCTTT.

This clone is classed as medium-sized. This sample also contains other DNA sequences that code for the same CDR3. The chain combines TRDV2 with TRDJ1, with TRDD3 matching 11 bases. CDR1 is GEAIGNYY, CDR2 EKD, per germline. The CDR3 has 16 residues. V lost 1 base to trimming and J lost 2 bases; unmatched junction nucleotides: 5. CDR3 DNA: TGTGCCTGTGACACGCTCACTGGGGGATATACCGATAAACTCATCTTT. Its translation: CACDTLTGGYTDKLIF.

This clone is medium-sized. Distinct nucleotide sequences in the sample also encode this CDR3. This chain links TRDV2 with TRDJ3, with 9 nucleotides matching TRDD3. After removal of 1 base from V and 0 bases from J, the junction contained 9 bases not matched to a gene. There are 20 residues in the CDR3. Germline-derived CDR1 and CDR2 are GEAIGNYY and EKD. For the CDR3, the DNA is TGTGCCTGTGACACGGTACTGGGGGACTCAAGCTCCTGGGACACCCGACAGATGTTTTTC. Its protein is CACDTVLGDSSSWDTRQMFF.

This clone was recorded a few times. The J gene is TRDJ3, the V gene TRDV2; 10 bases match TRDD3. The CDR3 is 20 amino acids. Per germline, CDR1 GEAIGNYY and CDR2 EKD. V shed 0 bases, J shed 0 bases, and the junction held 7 bases outside the gene matches. The CDR3 DNA is TGTGCCTGTGACACCGTAGGGGGGATACGGAGCTCCTGGGACACCCGACAGATGTTTTTC. This codes for CACDTVGGIRSSWDTRQMFF.

On this clone: This sequence is one base from a far larger clone and is likely a read error. CDR3 in amino acids: CACDTPNSGVYQSSWDTRQMFF. The CDR3 region has the DNA TGTGCCTGTGACACTCCCAACTCTGGGGTATACCAAAGCTCCTGGGACACCCGACAGATGTTTTTC. V gene TRDV2 combines with J gene TRDJ3; a weak D match, TRDD3 (6 bases). Trimming shortened V by 1 base and J by 0 bases, and 24 bases separated the two germline ends. The CDR3 consists of 22 residues. From germline, CDR1 is GEAIGNYY and CDR2 EKD.

About this clone: A much larger clone differs from this one at a single base, so this may be a read error. This sequence joins TRDV2 and TRDJ1; D unclear. The V gene's germline CDR1 is GEAIGNYY and CDR2 EKD. The CDR3 extends over 17 amino acids. The CDR3 is CARDTVGTALYTDKLIF. DNA of the CDR3: TGTGCCCGTGACACCGTAGGGACCGCTTTATACACCGATAAACTCATCTTT.

This clone was counted a few times. J is TRDJ1 and V is TRDV2; no clear D gene. The germline V gene has CDR1 GEAIGNYY and CDR2 EKD. The CDR3 contains 18 residues. With 1 base removed from V and 0 bases from J, the gap between germline ends came to 20 bases. The CDR3 DNA reads TGTGCCTGTGACACACTTCTTTCCCGGGTGATCTACACCGATAAACTCATCTTT. This translates into CACDTLLSRVIYTDKLIF.

This clone has more than one count but fewer than ten. A far larger clone differs by one base, so this is likely a read error. Other DNA sequences of this sample code for an identical CDR3. This chain joins TRDV2 and TRDJ1; 9 bases are shared with TRDD3. The CDR3 runs 15 residues. CDR1 GEAIGNYY and CDR2 EKD come from the germline V gene. CDR3 coding DNA: TGTGCCTGTGACTTACTGGGGGAATACACCGATAAGCTCATCTTT. Protein product: CACDLLGEYTDKLIF.

About this clone: This sample includes further DNA sequences coding for the same CDR3. The rearrangement links TRDV2 to TRDJ1, with TRDD3 as a possible D gene (5 bases). The CDR3 extends over 21 amino acids. Germline lookup yields CDR1 GEAIGNYY and CDR2 EKD. V dropped 0 bases and J dropped 0 bases, with 28 bases sitting between them. DNA of the CDR3: TGTGCCTGTGACACCGTAACGGGGGGCCCCGGGGCACAAGGAAACACCGATAAACTCATCTTT. This translates into CACDTVTGGPGAQGNTDKLIF.

This clone was seen only a few times. The protein that TCRdb holds for this DNA derives from a much larger clone and differs from the translated DNA at residue 3, which likely indicates a read error; the protein shown here is translated from the DNA. The rearrangement links TRDV2 to TRDJ3; 11 bases fit TRDD3. CDR3 length equals 18 residues. The germline V gene has CDR1 GEAIGNYY and CDR2 EKD. The CDR3 DNA follows: TGTGCCCGTGACACGATACTGGGGGATACCTGGGACACCCGACAGATGTTTTTC. Translation gives CARDTILGDTWDTRQMFF.

With regard to this clone: Other DNA sequences in the sample encode the same CDR3. V usage is TRDV2 and J usage is TRDJ1, with 12 bases aligning to TRDD3. Germline values: CDR1 GEAIGNYY, CDR2 EKD. The CDR3 extends over 18 amino acids. V shed 2 bases and J 2 bases; nucleotides not matched to a gene: 11. CDR3 coding DNA: TGTGCCTGTGACAAGCTACTGGGGGATACCGAGTATACCGATAAACTCATCTTT. This encodes CACDKLLGDTEYTDKLIF.

With respect to this clone: The sample carries other DNA sequences with the same CDR3. CDR3: CACDTVGDLYGTDKLIF. DNA for the CDR3: TGTGCCTGTGACACCGTGGGGGACCTCTACGGCACCGATAAACTCATCTTT. The rearrangement links TRDV2 to TRDJ1; 7 bases match TRDD3. Germline V lookup: CDR1 GEAIGNYY, CDR2 EKD. The CDR3 spans 17 residues. V gave up 0 bases and J gave up 1 base; unmatched junction bases: 10.

This clone has just a few counts. The protein recorded in TCRdb matches a much larger clone and deviates from this DNA's translation at residue 10, suggesting a read error; the protein here is obtained by translating the DNA. CDR3 bases: TGTGCCTGTGACGTCCTTACTGGGGGACACGCGGAACTCATCTTT. This sequence encodes CACDVLTGGHAELIF. The V call is TRDV2, the J call TRDJ1; 9 bases map to TRDD3. CDR1 and CDR2 (germline): GEAIGNYY, EKD. Germline trimming cut 3 bases from V and 9 bases from J; bases unmatched to any gene: 13. The CDR3 contains 15 residues.

This clone was seen a handful of times. This CDR3 reads CACDPLGDHNKLIF. The CDR3 DNA follows: TGTGCCTGTGATCCGCTGGGGGACCATAATAAACTCATCTTT. The V and J genes are TRDV2 and TRDJ1; 8 positions match TRDD3. J gave up 6 bases and V 4 bases, and 9 bases lay outside the gene matches. This CDR3 spans 14 amino acids. Germline CDR1 reads GEAIGNYY; CDR2 reads EKD.

Concerning this clone: A far more abundant clone sits one base away, making this likely a read error. The genes are TRDV2 and TRDJ1; D ambiguous. Trimming took 3 bases from V and 0 from J, leaving 16 bases between them. The germline gives CDR1 GEAIGNYY, CDR2 EKD. The CDR3 runs to 16 residues. The CDR3 spells CACDVLRDPYTDKLIF. CDR3 coding DNA: TGTGCCTGTGACGTACTGAGGGACCCTTACACCGATAAACTCATCTTT.

Here the CDR3 reads CACDTVLGDTRTDKLIF. CDR3 nucleotides: TGTGCCTGTGACACCGTACTGGGGGATACTCGGACCGATAAACTCATCTTT. The chain joins TRDV2 to TRDJ1; TRDD3 matches 12 bases. This CDR3 has 17 amino acids. Per the germline V gene, CDR1 is GEAIGNYY and CDR2 is EKD. V lost 0 bases, J lost 2 bases, and 6 bases stayed unmatched.

CDR3 sequence reads: CARPWATGSIKLIF. CDR3 nucleotide sequence: TGTGCCCGACCGTGGGCCACTGGGTCCATAAAACTCATCTTT. The chain carries TRDV1 and TRDJ1, with a weak D call TRDD3 (6 bases). The CDR3 has 14 amino acids. Germline CDR1 and CDR2: TSWWSYY and QGS.

As to this clone: A far larger clone is one nucleotide away, so this likely arose from a read error. This sequence joins TRDV2 and TRDJ3; 13 bases agree with TRDD3. Germline V gene lookup returns CDR1 GEAIGNYY and CDR2 EKD. The CDR3 extends over 20 amino acids. CDR3 sequence (DNA): TGTGCCTGTGGCACCGTACTGGGGGATACGGTTTCCTGGGACACCCGACAGATGTTTTTC. Translation gives CACGTVLGDTVSWDTRQMFF.